The clone carrying this T cell receptor beta chain has ten or more counts. The data belong to a study of patients and donors after allogeneic stem cell transplantation. This CDR3 has 16 amino acids. V gave up 3 bases and J gave up 2 bases, with 16 bases separating them. TCRdb ran MiXCR on the RT-PCR reads and lists one entry per CDR3 protein. The sample holds about 410,000 distinct CDR3 sequences, roughly 17% seen once. Sequences were obtained from blood, either unsorted or a sorted T cell fraction (not recorded which). V and J are TRBV12-3 or TRBV12-4 and TRBJ2-5; D may be TRBD1 or TRBD2 (5 bases each). This receptor was identified in a human donor who was either an allogeneic HSCT recipient or a stem cell or donor lymphocyte infusion donor (not recorded which). It is not recorded whose cells these are; they may come from a transplant donor. CDR3 sequence (DNA): TGTGCCAGCAGTTTGGCGAGTCCTTGGGGGCAAGAGACCCAGTACTTC. It is translated as CASSLASPWGQETQYF.